Sequencing of this T cell receptor beta chain was carried out in a study of Graves' ophthalmopathy and Graves' hyperthyroidism. For repertoire sequencing, the TCR beta CDR3 regions were amplified from RNA transcripts. The workflow started with a first-round RT-PCR run with HTBI primers and then moved on to a second-round multiplex PCR. A single record per CDR3 protein comes from TCRdb applying MiXCR to the multiplex PCR reads. Of around 1,200,000 distinct CDR3 sequences listed, about 38% are singletons. Other autoimmune disease, uncontrolled infection, pregnancy and lactation led to exclusion. A diagnosis was made from clinical symptoms together with serum thyroxine, TRAb, thyroid ultrasound and orbital computed tomography. This CDR3 has 11 amino acids. The germline V and J ends were trimmed by 8 bases and 6 bases, with 13 bases remaining between them. Germline assignment: CDR1 SQVTM and CDR2 ANQGSEA.

On this clonotype: Its antigen is undetermined.

The study, taken as a whole, reports: Using a 13-signature model, the authors split ophthalmopathy from stable hyperthyroidism, with around 85% sensitivity and approximately 78% specificity. Clonotypes were expanded in thyroid at above 0.001 frequency, and most also appeared in blood.

The genes are TRBV29-1 and TRBJ1-1; no clear D gene. The sequenced sample was peripheral blood or thyroid tissue (not recorded which). This TCR came from an adult man with Graves' hyperthyroidism. The CDR3 nucleotides read TGCAGCTCGGATCTAGATGCTGAAGCTTTCTTT. It translates to CSSDLDAEAFF.